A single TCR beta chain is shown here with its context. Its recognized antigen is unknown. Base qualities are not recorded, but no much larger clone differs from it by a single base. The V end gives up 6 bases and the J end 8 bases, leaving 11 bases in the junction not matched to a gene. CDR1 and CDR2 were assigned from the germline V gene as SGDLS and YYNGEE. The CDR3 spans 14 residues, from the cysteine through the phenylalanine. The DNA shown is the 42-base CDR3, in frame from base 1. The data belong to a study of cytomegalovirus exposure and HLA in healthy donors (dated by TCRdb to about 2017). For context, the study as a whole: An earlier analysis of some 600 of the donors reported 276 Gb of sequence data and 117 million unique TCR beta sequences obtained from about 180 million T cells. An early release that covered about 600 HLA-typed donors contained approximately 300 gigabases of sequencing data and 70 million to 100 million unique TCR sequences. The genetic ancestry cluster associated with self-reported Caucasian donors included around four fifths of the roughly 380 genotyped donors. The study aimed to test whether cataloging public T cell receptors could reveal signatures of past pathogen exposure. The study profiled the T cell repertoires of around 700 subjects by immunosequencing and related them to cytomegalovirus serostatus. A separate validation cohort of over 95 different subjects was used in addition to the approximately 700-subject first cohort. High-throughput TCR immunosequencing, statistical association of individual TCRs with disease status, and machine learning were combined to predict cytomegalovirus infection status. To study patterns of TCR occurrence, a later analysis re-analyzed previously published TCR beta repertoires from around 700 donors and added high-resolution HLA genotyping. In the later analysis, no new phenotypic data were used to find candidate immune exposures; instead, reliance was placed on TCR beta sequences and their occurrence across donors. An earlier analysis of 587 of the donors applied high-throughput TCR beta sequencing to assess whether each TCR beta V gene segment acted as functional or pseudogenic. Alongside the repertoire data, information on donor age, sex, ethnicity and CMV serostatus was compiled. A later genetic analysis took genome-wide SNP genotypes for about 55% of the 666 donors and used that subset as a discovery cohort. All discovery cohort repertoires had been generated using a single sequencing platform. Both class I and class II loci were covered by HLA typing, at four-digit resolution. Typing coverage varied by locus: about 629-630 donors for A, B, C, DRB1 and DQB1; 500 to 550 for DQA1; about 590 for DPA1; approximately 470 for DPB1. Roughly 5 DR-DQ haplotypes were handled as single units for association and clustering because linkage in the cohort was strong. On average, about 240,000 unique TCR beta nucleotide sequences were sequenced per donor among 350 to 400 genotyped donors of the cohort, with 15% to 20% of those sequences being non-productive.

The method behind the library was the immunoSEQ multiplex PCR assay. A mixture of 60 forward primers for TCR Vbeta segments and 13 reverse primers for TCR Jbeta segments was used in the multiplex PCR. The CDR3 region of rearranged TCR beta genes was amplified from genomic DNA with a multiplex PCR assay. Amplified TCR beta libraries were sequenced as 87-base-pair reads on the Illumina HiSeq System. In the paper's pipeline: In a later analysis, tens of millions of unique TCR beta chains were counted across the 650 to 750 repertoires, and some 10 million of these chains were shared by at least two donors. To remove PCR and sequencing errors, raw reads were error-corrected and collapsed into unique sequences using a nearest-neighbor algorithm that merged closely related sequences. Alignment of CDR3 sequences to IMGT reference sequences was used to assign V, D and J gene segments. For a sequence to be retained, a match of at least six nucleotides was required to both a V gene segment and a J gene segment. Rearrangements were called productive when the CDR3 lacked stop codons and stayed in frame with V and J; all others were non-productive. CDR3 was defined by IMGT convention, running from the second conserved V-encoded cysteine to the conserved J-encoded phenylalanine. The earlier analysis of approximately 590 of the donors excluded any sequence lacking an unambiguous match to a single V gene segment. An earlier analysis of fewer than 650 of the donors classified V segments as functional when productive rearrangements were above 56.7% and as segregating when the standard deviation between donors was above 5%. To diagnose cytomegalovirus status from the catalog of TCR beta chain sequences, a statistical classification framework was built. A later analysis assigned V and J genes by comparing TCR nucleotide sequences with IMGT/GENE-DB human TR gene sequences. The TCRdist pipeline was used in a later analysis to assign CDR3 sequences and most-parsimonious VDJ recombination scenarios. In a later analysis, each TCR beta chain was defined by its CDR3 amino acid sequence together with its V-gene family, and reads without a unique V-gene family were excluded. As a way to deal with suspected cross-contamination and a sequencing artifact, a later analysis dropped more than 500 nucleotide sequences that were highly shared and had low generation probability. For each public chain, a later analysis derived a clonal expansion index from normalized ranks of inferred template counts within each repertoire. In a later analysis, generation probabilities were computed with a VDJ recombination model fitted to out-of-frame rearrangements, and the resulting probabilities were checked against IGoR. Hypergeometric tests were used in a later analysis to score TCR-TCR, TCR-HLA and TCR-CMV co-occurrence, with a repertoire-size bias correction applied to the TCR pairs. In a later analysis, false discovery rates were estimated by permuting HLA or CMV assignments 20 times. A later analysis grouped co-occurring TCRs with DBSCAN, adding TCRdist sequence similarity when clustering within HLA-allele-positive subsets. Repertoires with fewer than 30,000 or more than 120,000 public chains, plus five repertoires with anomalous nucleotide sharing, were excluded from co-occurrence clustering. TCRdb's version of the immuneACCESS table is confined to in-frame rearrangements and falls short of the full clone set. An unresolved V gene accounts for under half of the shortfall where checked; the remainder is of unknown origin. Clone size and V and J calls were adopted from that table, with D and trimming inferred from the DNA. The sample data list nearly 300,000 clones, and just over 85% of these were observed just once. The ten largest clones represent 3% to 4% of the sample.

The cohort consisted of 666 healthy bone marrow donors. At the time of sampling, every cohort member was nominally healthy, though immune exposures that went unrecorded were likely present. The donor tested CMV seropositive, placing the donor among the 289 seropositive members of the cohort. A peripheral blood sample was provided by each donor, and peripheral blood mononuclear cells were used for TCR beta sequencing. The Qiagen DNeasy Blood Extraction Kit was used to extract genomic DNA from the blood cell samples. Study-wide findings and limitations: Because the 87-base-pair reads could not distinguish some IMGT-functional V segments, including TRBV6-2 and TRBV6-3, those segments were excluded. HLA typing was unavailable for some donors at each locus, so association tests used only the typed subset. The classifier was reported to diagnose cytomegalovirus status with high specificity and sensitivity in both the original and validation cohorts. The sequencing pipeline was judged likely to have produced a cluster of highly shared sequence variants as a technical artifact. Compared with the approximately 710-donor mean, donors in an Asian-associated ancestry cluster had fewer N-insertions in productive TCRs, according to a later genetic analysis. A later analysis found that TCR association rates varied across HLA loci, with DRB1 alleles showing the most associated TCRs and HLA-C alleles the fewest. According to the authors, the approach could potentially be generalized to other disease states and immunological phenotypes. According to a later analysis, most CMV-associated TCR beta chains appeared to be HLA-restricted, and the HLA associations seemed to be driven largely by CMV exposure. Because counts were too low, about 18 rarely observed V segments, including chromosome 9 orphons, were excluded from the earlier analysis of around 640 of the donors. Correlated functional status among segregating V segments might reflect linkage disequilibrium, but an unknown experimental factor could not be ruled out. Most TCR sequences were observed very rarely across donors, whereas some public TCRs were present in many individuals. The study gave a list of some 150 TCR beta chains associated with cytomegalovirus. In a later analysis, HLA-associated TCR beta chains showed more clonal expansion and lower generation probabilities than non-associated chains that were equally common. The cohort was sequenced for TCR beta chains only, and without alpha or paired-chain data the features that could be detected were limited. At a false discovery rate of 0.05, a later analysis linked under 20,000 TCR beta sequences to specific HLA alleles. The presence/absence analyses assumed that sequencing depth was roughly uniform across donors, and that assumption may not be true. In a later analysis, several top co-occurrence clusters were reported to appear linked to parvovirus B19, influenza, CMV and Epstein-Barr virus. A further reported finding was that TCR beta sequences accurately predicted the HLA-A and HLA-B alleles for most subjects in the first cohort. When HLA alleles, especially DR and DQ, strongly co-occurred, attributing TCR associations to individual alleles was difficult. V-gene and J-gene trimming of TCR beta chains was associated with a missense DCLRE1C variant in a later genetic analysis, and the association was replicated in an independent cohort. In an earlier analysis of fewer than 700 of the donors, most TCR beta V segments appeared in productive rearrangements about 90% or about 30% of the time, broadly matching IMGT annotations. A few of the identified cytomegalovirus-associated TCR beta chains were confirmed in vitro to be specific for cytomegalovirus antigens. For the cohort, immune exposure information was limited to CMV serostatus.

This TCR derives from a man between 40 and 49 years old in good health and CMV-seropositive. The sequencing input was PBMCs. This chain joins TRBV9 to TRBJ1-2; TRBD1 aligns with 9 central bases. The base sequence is TGTGCCAGCACCGCGACAGGGGGGGACAGGGGCTACACCTTC. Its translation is CASTATGGDRGYTF.